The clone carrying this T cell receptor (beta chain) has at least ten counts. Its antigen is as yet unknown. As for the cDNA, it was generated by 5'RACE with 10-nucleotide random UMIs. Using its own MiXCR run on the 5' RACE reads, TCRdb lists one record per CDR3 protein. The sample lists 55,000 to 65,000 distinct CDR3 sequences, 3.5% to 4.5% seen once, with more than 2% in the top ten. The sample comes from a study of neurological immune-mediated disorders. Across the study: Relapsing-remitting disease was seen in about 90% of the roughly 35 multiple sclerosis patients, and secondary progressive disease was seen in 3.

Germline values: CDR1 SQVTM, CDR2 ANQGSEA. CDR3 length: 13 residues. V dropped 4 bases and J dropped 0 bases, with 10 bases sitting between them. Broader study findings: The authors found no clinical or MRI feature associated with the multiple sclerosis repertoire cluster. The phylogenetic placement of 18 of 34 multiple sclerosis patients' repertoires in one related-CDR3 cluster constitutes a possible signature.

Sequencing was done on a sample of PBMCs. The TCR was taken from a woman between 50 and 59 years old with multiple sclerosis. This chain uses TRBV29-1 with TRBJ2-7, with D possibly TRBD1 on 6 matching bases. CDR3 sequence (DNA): TGCAGCGTTGGACGGGACAACTCCTACGAGCAGTACTTC. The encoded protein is CSVGRDNSYEQYF.